A selection of T cell receptor beta chains follows, all from one sample in a study of T-cell reconstitution after alpha-beta-depleted transplantation in children. TCRdb reprocessed the PCR reads via MiXCR and lists one record per CDR3 protein. The sample lists a few hundred thousand distinct CDR3 sequences, roughly a quarter occurring once. The starting material was PBMCs, obtained before TCRalphabeta/CD19-depleted stem cell transplant. The receptor source for this set is a boy less than two years old with Wiskott-Aldrich syndrome, due to receive a stem cell transplant. The CDR3 runs from the conserved cysteine through the conserved F or W. Fields, in order: CDR3 protein, CDR3 DNA, J gene, clone size, V gene, D gene. A D gene is named only where the DNA matches it firmly. Only some rows state a clone size, as once, few, many or a class for expanded clones.

cdr3_aa: CASKRQGGDYGYTF
cdr3_nt: TGCGCCAGCAAAAGACAGGGGGGCGACTATGGCTACACCTTC
j_call: TRBJ1-2
clone_size: NA
v_call: TRBV5-1
d_call: TRBD1

cdr3_aa: CASSPAGSNEKLFF
cdr3_nt: TGTGCCAGCTCACCAGCGGGGTCCAATGAAAAACTGTTTTTT
j_call: TRBJ1-4
clone_size: NA
v_call: TRBV18
d_call: NA

cdr3_aa: CASSEVVGTYNEQFF
cdr3_nt: TGTGCCAGCAGTGAAGTAGTAGGGACATACAATGAGCAGTTCTTC
j_call: TRBJ2-1
clone_size: few
v_call: TRBV6-1
d_call: NA

cdr3_aa: CASSLAGEDEQFF
cdr3_nt: TGCGCCAGCAGCTTAGCGGGAGAAGATGAGCAGTTCTTC
j_call: TRBJ2-1
clone_size: NA
v_call: TRBV5-1
d_call: TRBD2

cdr3_aa: CSVEDRAGNTIYF
cdr3_nt: TGCAGCGTTGAAGATCGTGCTGGAAACACCATATATTTT
j_call: TRBJ1-3
clone_size: few
v_call: TRBV29-1
d_call: NA

cdr3_aa: CSARENSRGSGGNTIYF
cdr3_nt: TGCAGTGCTAGAGAGAATAGCAGGGGTAGCGGTGGAAACACCATATATTTT
j_call: TRBJ1-3
clone_size: few
v_call: TRBV20-1
d_call: NA

cdr3_aa: CARPSRDRGSHEQYF
cdr3_nt: TGTGCCCGACCTTCCCGGGACAGGGGATCTCACGAGCAGTACTTC
j_call: TRBJ2-7
clone_size: few
v_call: TRBV27
d_call: TRBD1

cdr3_aa: CASSPIRQGGPGELFF
cdr3_nt: TGTGCCAGCAGCCCCATCCGCCAGGGGGGTCCCGGGGAGCTGTTTTTT
j_call: TRBJ2-2
clone_size: few
v_call: TRBV28
d_call: NA

cdr3_aa: CASSLGQSLHEQYF
cdr3_nt: TGCGCCAGCAGCTTGGGCCAGAGTTTACACGAGCAGTACTTC
j_call: TRBJ2-7
clone_size: few
v_call: TRBV5-1
d_call: NA

cdr3_aa: CSVVAQIGANVLTF
cdr3_nt: TGCAGCGTTGTGGCCCAGATTGGGGCCAACGTCCTGACTTTC
j_call: TRBJ2-6
clone_size: few
v_call: TRBV29-1
d_call: NA

cdr3_aa: CASSHLAGAHLATQYF
cdr3_nt: TGTGCCAGCAGCCATTTAGCGGGAGCGCATCTTGCTACGCAGTATTTT
j_call: TRBJ2-3
clone_size: NA
v_call: TRBV12-3/TRBV12-4
d_call: TRBD2

cdr3_aa: CSVDWAANYGYTF
cdr3_nt: TGCAGCGTTGATTGGGCGGCGAACTATGGCTACACCTTC
j_call: TRBJ1-2
clone_size: NA
v_call: TRBV29-1
d_call: NA

cdr3_aa: CASSPTGTMNTEAFF
cdr3_nt: TGTGCCAGCAGTCCCACCGGGACAATGAACACTGAAGCTTTCTTT
j_call: TRBJ1-1
clone_size: NA
v_call: TRBV12-3/TRBV12-4
d_call: NA

cdr3_aa: CSASVLAGLPDTQYF
cdr3_nt: TGCAGTGCTAGCGTACTAGCGGGACTCCCAGATACGCAGTATTTT
j_call: TRBJ2-3
clone_size: few
v_call: TRBV20-1
d_call: TRBD2

cdr3_aa: CARSYFAASDTQYF
cdr3_nt: TGTGCCAGATCCTACTTCGCGGCCTCAGATACGCAGTATTTT
j_call: TRBJ2-3
clone_size: few
v_call: TRBV6-1
d_call: NA

cdr3_aa: CAWSRPSSGNTIYF
cdr3_nt: TGTGCCTGGAGCCGGCCGTCTTCTGGAAACACCATATATTTT
j_call: TRBJ1-3
clone_size: few
v_call: TRBV30
d_call: NA

cdr3_aa: CASSSPGNQPQHF
cdr3_nt: TGTGCCAGCAGCTCCCCCGGCAATCAGCCCCAGCATTTT
j_call: TRBJ1-5
clone_size: few
v_call: TRBV7-2
d_call: NA

cdr3_aa: CASSLWGQGYNEQFF
cdr3_nt: TGTGCCAGCAGTTTGTGGGGACAGGGGTACAATGAGCAGTTCTTC
j_call: TRBJ2-1
clone_size: NA
v_call: TRBV27
d_call: TRBD1

cdr3_aa: CASSVMGKETQYF
cdr3_nt: TGTGCCAGCAGTGTGATGGGGAAGGAGACCCAGTACTTC
j_call: TRBJ2-5
clone_size: NA
v_call: TRBV2
d_call: NA

cdr3_aa: CASSLSSGENTGELFF
cdr3_nt: TGTGCCAGCAGCCTATCTAGCGGTGAGAACACCGGGGAGCTGTTTTTT
j_call: TRBJ2-2
clone_size: NA
v_call: TRBV28
d_call: TRBD2

cdr3_aa: CASRSLEYNEQFF
cdr3_nt: TGTGCCAGCAGGAGTCTCGAGTACAATGAGCAGTTCTTC
j_call: TRBJ2-1
clone_size: few
v_call: TRBV6-5
d_call: NA

cdr3_aa: CASSAGGGQYF
cdr3_nt: TGTGCCAGCAGTGCCGGGGGGGGCCAGTACTTC
j_call: TRBJ2-5
clone_size: few
v_call: TRBV12-3/TRBV12-4
d_call: TRBD2

cdr3_aa: CAISERGTSTDTQYF
cdr3_nt: TGTGCCATCAGTGAGCGGGGGACTAGCACAGATACGCAGTATTTT
j_call: TRBJ2-3
clone_size: once
v_call: TRBV10-3
d_call: NA

cdr3_aa: CASSFRDRVNEQFF
cdr3_nt: TGTGCCAGCAGCTTCAGGGACAGGGTGAATGAGCAGTTCTTC
j_call: TRBJ2-1
clone_size: NA
v_call: TRBV7-6
d_call: TRBD1

cdr3_aa: CASSPGQEIQRGGYTF
cdr3_nt: TGTGCCAGCAGTCCGGGACAGGAGATTCAAAGGGGGGGCTACACCTTC
j_call: TRBJ1-2
clone_size: few
v_call: TRBV28
d_call: TRBD1

cdr3_aa: CASSLLEGAGEQFF
cdr3_nt: TGTGCCAGCAGTTTATTGGAGGGGGCGGGGGAGCAGTTCTTC
j_call: TRBJ2-1
clone_size: NA
v_call: TRBV27
d_call: NA

cdr3_aa: CASSRWTSGRDNEQFF
cdr3_nt: TGCGCCAGCAGCCGATGGACTAGCGGGAGGGACAATGAGCAGTTCTTC
j_call: TRBJ2-1
clone_size: NA
v_call: TRBV5-1
d_call: TRBD2

cdr3_aa: CSARSVTSGRRETQYF
cdr3_nt: TGCAGTGCTAGATCGGTGACTAGCGGGAGACGAGAGACCCAGTACTTC
j_call: TRBJ2-5
clone_size: few
v_call: TRBV20-1
d_call: TRBD2